The entry that follows covers one T cell receptor (beta chain) sequence. V trimming: 1 base; J trimming: 2 bases; junction bases outside the gene matches: 3. The CDR3 loop spans 16 amino acids. Germline values: CDR1 SEHNR, CDR2 FQNEAQ (reference sequence). These data are taken from a study of cytomegalovirus exposure and HLA in healthy donors. Researchers ran the PCR with 60 Vbeta and 13 Jbeta primers. The method was immunoSEQ multiplex PCR; TCRdb's version includes in-frame clones alone and lacks a portion of them. The sample has approximately 150,000 clones, around 78% seen once. Sequenced input: PBMCs. This chain links TRBV7-9 with TRBJ1-4; 8 nucleotides align to TRBD1. The sequence derives from a woman aged 50 to 60 in good health and CMV-seropositive. CDR3 sequence reads: CASSLVRTGTNEKLFF. CDR3 in DNA: TGTGCCAGCAGCTTAGTGAGGACAGGGACTAATGAAAAACTGTTTTTT.